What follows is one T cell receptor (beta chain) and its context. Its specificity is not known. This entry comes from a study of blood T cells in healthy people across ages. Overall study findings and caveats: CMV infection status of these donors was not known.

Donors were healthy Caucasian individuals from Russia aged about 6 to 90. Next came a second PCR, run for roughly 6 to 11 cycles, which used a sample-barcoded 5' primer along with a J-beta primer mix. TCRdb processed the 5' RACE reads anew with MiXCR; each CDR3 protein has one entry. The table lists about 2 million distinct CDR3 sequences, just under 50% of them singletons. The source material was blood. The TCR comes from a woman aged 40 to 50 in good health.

The CDR3, as DNA: TGCAGTGCTAGAGCCCCTGCACTAGCGGGCCGCACAGATACGCAGTATTTT. This sequence encodes CSARAPALAGRTDTQYF. V gene TRBV20-1 combines with J gene TRBJ2-3, with 9 bases lining up with TRBD2. The CDR3 has 17 residues. V shed 1 base, J shed 1 base, and the junction held 9 bases outside the gene matches. Per germline, CDR1 DFQATT and CDR2 SNEGSKA (reference sequence).